The 5 T cell receptor beta chains listed next were all sequenced from one sample in a study of cytomegalovirus exposure and HLA in healthy donors. The primer mix had 60 Vbeta and 13 Jbeta primers. Here immunoSEQ multiplex PCR was the method, and the copy in TCRdb shows in-frame clones only, minus some. The data hold under 200,000 clones, with over 65% observed a single time. Sequenced material: PBMCs. All receptors come from a man between 60 and 70 years old in good health and CMV-seronegative.

This clone occurred once. V and J are TRBV7-9 and TRBJ1-1; TRBD1 is a possible D gene (5 bases). The CDR3 spans 13 residues. The germline V gene encodes CDR1 SEHNR and CDR2 FQNEAQ (reference sequence). Trimming shortened V by 5 bases and J by 7 bases, and 14 bases separated the two germline ends. This CDR3 reads CASSRDSGSEAFF. The CDR3 DNA follows: TGTGCCAGCAGCCGTGACAGTGGAAGTGAAGCTTTCTTT.

A remark on this clone: The same CDR3 arises from other DNA sequences in this sample as well. The chain links TRBV5-1 to TRBJ1-1; D call uncertain. V was clipped by 2 bases and J by 3 bases, with 8 bases between them. Germline assignment: CDR1 SGHRS and CDR2 YFSETQ. CDR3 length equals 13 residues. The CDR3 DNA is TGCGCCAGCAGCTTCAAGGGAGACACTGAAGCTTTCTTT. Protein product: CASSFKGDTEAFF. Full variable domain (rest looked up from reference TRBV5-1 and TRBJ1-1): KAGVTQTPRYLIKTRGQQVTLSCSPISGHRSVSWYQQTPGQGLQFLFEYFSETQRNKGNFPGRFSGRQFSNSRSEMNVSTLELGDSALYLCASSFKGDTEAFFGQGTRLTVV.

The J gene is TRBJ1-4, the V gene TRBV5-5; maybe TRBD1 (5 bases). V dropped 0 bases and J dropped 6 bases, with 18 bases sitting between them. This CDR3 is built from 17 residues. CDR1 SGHKS and CDR2 YYEKEE come from the germline V gene (reference sequence). The CDR3 protein is CASSLGAMRQSYEKLFF. The CDR3 DNA reads as TGTGCCAGCAGCTTGGGGGCGATGAGACAGTCCTATGAAAAACTGTTTTTT.

This sequence joins TRBV5-1 and TRBJ1-4, with a tentative D call TRBD1 (5 bases). Trimming cost V 0 bases and J 1 base, with 7 bases left between them. CDR1 SGHRS and CDR2 YFSETQ come from the germline V gene. CDR3 length: 15 residues. CDR3 region: CASSLVQGTNEKLFF. CDR3 sequence (DNA): TGCGCCAGCAGCTTGGTGCAGGGAACTAATGAAAAACTGTTTTTT.

The chain uses TRBV18 and TRBJ2-1; a weak D match, TRBD1 (6 bases). This CDR3 contains 13 residues. The V gene's germline CDR1 is KGHSH and CDR2 LQKENI. The ends were cut back, 5 bases at V and 7 bases at J, with 12 bases in the middle. The CDR3 reads CASSVSQGNEQFF. The CDR3 DNA sequence: TGTGCCAGCTCAGTTTCACAGGGTAATGAGCAGTTCTTC.